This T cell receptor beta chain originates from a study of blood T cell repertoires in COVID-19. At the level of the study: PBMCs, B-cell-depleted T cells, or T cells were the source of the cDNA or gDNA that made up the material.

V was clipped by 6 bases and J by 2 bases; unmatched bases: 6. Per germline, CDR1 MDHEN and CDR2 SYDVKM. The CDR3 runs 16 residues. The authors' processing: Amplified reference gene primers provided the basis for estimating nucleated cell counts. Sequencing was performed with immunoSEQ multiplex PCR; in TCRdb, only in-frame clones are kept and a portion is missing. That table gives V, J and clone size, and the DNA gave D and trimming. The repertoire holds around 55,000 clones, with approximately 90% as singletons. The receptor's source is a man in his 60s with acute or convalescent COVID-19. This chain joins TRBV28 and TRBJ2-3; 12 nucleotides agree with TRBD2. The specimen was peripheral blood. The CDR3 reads CASRNGLAGITDTQYF. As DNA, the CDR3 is TGTGCCAGCAGAAACGGACTAGCGGGGATCACAGATACGCAGTATTTT.